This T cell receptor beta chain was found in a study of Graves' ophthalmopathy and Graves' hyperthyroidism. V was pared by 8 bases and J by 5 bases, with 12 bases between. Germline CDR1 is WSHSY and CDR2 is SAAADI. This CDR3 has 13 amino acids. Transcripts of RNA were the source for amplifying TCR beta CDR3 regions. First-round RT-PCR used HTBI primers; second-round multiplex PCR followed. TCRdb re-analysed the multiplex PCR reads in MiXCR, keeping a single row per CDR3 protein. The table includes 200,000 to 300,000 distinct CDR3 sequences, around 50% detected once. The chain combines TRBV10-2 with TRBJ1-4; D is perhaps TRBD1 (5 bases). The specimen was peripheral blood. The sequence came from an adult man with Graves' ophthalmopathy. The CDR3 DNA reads TGCGCCAGCCGTAGGGGCTGGAATGAAAAACTGTTTTTT. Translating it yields CASRRGWNEKLFF.